This passage covers 4 T cell receptor beta chains from one sample sequenced in a study of lymphopenia after photon versus proton radiotherapy. Some clones are missing from TCRdb's copy, which holds only in-frame ones; the method was immunoSEQ multiplex PCR. Counted here are 40,000 to 45,000 clones, about 86% occurring once; the ten biggest clones make up around a tenth. The source was peripheral blood, collected from a patient treated with proton-based radiotherapy. The receptors stem from a woman between 70 and 85 years old with pancreatic cancer. Some clones in this sample may be carry-over from other donors' samples.

This CDR3 is CATRTGQNTGELFF. The CDR3 coding sequence is TGTGCCACCCGCACAGGACAGAACACCGGGGAGCTGTTTTTT. The J gene is TRBJ2-2, the V gene TRBV28; TRBD1 might be the D (5 bases). The V end lost 10 bases, the J end lost 1 base, and 13 bases lay between the germline ends. The V gene's germline CDR1 is MDHEN and CDR2 SYDVKM. CDR3 length: 14 residues.

In this sample, this clone turned up once. The chain has TRBV19 and TRBJ1-4; tentatively, D is TRBD1 (5 bases). Looked up from germline, CDR1 is LNHDA and CDR2 is SQIVND (reference sequence). Deletions cut 3 bases from V and 5 bases from J, with 13 bases between. The CDR3 contains 15 residues. CDR3 sequence reads: CASSISGDSNEKLFF. The CDR3 DNA reads as TGTGCCAGTAGTATTAGCGGGGACTCCAATGAAAAACTGTTTTTT. The full variable domain, in which reference TRBV19 and TRBJ1-4 provide the parts outside the CDR3, is DGGITQSPKYLFRKEGQNVTLSCEQNLNHDAMYWYRQDPGQGLRLIYYSQIVNDFQKGDIAEGYSVSREKKESFPLTVTSAQKNPTAFYLCASSISGDSNEKLFFGSGTQLSVL.

This clone appeared a few times. The chain joins TRBV30 to TRBJ1-1; unclear D gene. CDR3 length: 13 amino acids. CDR1 is GTSNPN, CDR2 SVGIG, per germline (reference sequence). The V and J ends lost 2 bases and 1 base respectively, with 8 bases between them. CDR3 DNA sequence: TGTGCCTGGAGTCGCATGGCGAACACTGAAGCTTTCTTT. Its translation is CAWSRMANTEAFF. Full variable domain (missing parts from reference TRBV30 and TRBJ1-1): SQTIHQWPATLVQPVGSPLSLECTVEGTSNPNLYWYRQAAGRGLQLLFYSVGIGQISSEVPQNLSASRPQDRQFILSSKKLLLSDSGFYLCAWSRMANTEAFFGQGTRLTVV.

V usage is TRBV7-2 and J usage is TRBJ2-4, with a weak D call TRBD2 (6 bases). The CDR3 is 14 residues long. CDR1 and CDR2 (germline): SGHTA, FQGNSA. Between the trimmed V and J ends, which lost 3 bases and 2 bases, there was a span of 8 bases. CDR3 nucleotides: TGTGCCAGCAGCTTGGGGGGATCCAAAAACATTCAGTACTTC. It is translated as CASSLGGSKNIQYF.